Reported below is one T cell receptor beta chain. Using immunoSEQ multiplex PCR, the repertoire was profiled, and TCRdb retains in-frame clones only, with some absent. The table has tens of thousands of clones, around 90% seen once; the top ten hold around 1.5%. The data were obtained in a study of graft-versus-host responses after intestinal transplantation. Sequencing used PBMCs, obtained 26 days after transplant. This TCR derives from a human patient who received an intestinal transplant, so some T cells may come from the graft donor.

As DNA, the CDR3 is TGTGCCAGCAGTGAAGATGGATTGCGGGAAGCGCTAGCCAAAAACATTCAGTACTTC. This encodes CASSEDGLREALAKNIQYF. The chain joins TRBV6-1 to TRBJ2-4, with a weak D call TRBD2 (6 bases). V lost 1 base, J lost 0 bases, and 19 bases lay in between. The CDR3 has 19 residues. Germline V lookup: CDR1 MNHNS, CDR2 SASEGT.